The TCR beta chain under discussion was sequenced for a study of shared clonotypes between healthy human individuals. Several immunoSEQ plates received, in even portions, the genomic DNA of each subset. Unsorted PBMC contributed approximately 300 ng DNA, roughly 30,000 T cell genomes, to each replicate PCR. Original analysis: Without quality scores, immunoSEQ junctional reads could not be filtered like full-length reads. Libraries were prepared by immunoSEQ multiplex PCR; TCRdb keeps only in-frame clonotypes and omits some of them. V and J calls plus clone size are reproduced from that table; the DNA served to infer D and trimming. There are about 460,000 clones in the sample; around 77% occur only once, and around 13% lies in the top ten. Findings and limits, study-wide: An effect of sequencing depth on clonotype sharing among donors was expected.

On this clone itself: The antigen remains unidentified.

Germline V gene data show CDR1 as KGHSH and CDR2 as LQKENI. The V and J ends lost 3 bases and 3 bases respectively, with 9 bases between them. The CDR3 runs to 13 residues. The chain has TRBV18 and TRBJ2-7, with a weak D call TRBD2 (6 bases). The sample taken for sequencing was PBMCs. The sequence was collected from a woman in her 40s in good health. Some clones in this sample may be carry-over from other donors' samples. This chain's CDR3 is CASSPGRGYEQYF. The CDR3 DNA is TGTGCCAGCTCACCGGGGCGGGGCTACGAGCAGTACTTC.